This T cell receptor beta chain was captured in a study of cytomegalovirus exposure and HLA in healthy donors (dated 2017 in TCRdb). The study in broad terms: An earlier analysis of a few hundred of the donors reported 276 Gb of sequence data and approximately 120 million unique TCR beta sequences obtained from 150 million to 200 million T cells. To predict cytomegalovirus infection status, the study combined high-throughput TCR immunosequencing, statistical association of individual TCRs with disease status, and machine learning. Genome-wide SNP genotypes for about 60% of the roughly 670 donors were used in a later genetic analysis, which treated that subset as a discovery cohort. Among the approximately 400 genotyped donors, 81% belonged to the genetic ancestry cluster associated with self-reported Caucasian donors. HLA typing included class I and class II loci at four-digit resolution. The later analysis used no new phenotypic data to find candidate immune exposures, relying instead on TCR beta sequences and their occurrence across donors. In an earlier analysis of 587 of the donors, high-throughput TCR beta sequencing was used to judge whether each TCR beta V gene segment behaved as functional or pseudogenic. The study aimed to test whether signatures of past pathogen exposure could be identified by cataloging public T cell receptors. Because of strong linkage in the cohort, 4 to 6 DR-DQ haplotypes were treated as single units for association and clustering. Donor age, sex, ethnicity and CMV serostatus were compiled alongside the repertoire data. Every repertoire in the discovery cohort had been generated on one and the same sequencing platform. A separate validation cohort of 100 to 150 different subjects was used in addition to the approximately 700-subject first cohort. About 280 gigabases of sequencing data and approximately 91 million unique TCR sequences made up an early release that covered about 640 HLA-typed donors. Typing coverage differed by locus: A, B, C, DRB1 and DQB1 were typed in about 629-630 donors, DQA1 in about 500, DPA1 in nearly 610, and DPB1 in just under 490. To study patterns of TCR occurrence, a later analysis re-analyzed previously published TCR beta repertoires from around 700 donors and added high-resolution HLA genotyping. Among roughly 370 genotyped donors of the cohort, an average of around 240,000 unique TCR beta nucleotide sequences were sequenced per donor, around 18% of them non-productive. Using immunosequencing, the study profiled T cell repertoires from 640 or so subjects and related those repertoires to cytomegalovirus serostatus. The full study reports these points: In a later analysis, HLA-associated TCR beta chains were found to be more clonally expanded and to have lower generation probabilities than equally common non-associated chains. In an earlier analysis of under 600 of the donors, most TCR beta V segments were observed in productive rearrangements about 90% or about 30% of the time, broadly matching IMGT annotations. HLA typing was unavailable for some donors at each locus, so association tests used only the typed subset. Immune exposure information for the cohort was limited to CMV serostatus. A cluster of highly shared sequence variants was judged likely to represent a technical artifact of the sequencing pipeline. Cytomegalovirus status was reported to be diagnosed by the classifier with high specificity and sensitivity in both the original and validation cohorts. The presence/absence analyses assumed that sequencing depth was roughly uniform across donors, and that assumption may not be true. Some IMGT-functional V segments, including TRBV6-2 and TRBV6-3, could not be told apart with the 87-base-pair reads, so those segments were excluded. The cohort was sequenced for TCR beta chains only, and without alpha or paired-chain data the features that could be detected were limited. Because counts were too low, some 16 rarely observed V segments, including chromosome 9 orphons, were excluded from the earlier analysis of around 590 of the donors. Across donors, most TCR sequences were observed very rarely, whereas some public TCRs were present in many individuals. A later analysis found that TCR association rates varied across HLA loci, with DRB1 alleles showing the most associated TCRs and HLA-C alleles the fewest. It was suggested by the authors that the approach could potentially be generalized to other disease states and immunological phenotypes. When HLA alleles, especially DR and DQ, strongly co-occurred, TCR associations were difficult to assign to individual alleles. Most CMV-associated TCR beta chains appeared to be HLA-restricted in a later analysis, and the HLA associations seemed to be driven largely by CMV exposure. At a false discovery rate of 0.05, a later analysis linked about 16,000 TCR beta sequences to specific HLA alleles. A further reported finding was that TCR beta sequences accurately predicted the HLA-A and HLA-B alleles for most subjects in the first cohort. According to a later genetic analysis, donors in an Asian-associated ancestry cluster had fewer N-insertions in productive TCRs than the approximately 650-donor mean. V-gene and J-gene trimming of TCR beta chains was associated with a missense DCLRE1C variant in a later genetic analysis, and the association was replicated in an independent cohort. The study listed 150 to 200 TCR beta chains as associated with cytomegalovirus. Linkage disequilibrium might explain the correlated functional status among segregating V segments, but an unknown experimental factor could not be excluded. In vitro tests confirmed that a few of the cytomegalovirus-associated TCR beta chains recognize cytomegalovirus antigens. Several of the top co-occurrence clusters appeared to be linked to parvovirus B19, influenza, CMV and Epstein-Barr virus, according to a later analysis.

This clone was observed a single time. No cognate antigen has been identified for it. No much larger clone is present one base from it, and per-base qualities are unavailable. The library was built by means of the immunoSEQ multiplex PCR assay. A mixture of 60 forward primers for TCR Vbeta segments and 13 reverse primers for TCR Jbeta segments was used in the multiplex PCR. A multiplex PCR assay on genomic DNA amplified the CDR3 region of rearranged TCR beta genes. Amplified TCR beta libraries were sequenced as 87-base-pair reads on the Illumina HiSeq System. Turning to the authors' computational methods: A later analysis tallied some 79 million unique TCR beta chains across the approximately 670 repertoires, and 10 million to 11 million of those chains were shared by two or more donors. To remove PCR and sequencing errors, raw reads were error-corrected and collapsed into unique sequences using a nearest-neighbor algorithm that merged closely related sequences. Alignment of CDR3 sequences to IMGT reference sequences was used to assign V, D and J gene segments. For a sequence to be retained, a match of at least six nucleotides to both a V gene segment and a J gene segment was required. A rearrangement counted as productive if the CDR3 had no stop codons and remained in frame with V and J, and every other rearrangement counted as non-productive. CDR3 was defined according to IMGT convention as the region running from the second conserved V-encoded cysteine to the conserved J-encoded phenylalanine. In an earlier analysis of 550 to 650 of the donors, sequences lacking an unambiguous match to a single V gene segment were excluded. In an earlier analysis of several hundred of the donors, V segments were called functional above 56.7% productive rearrangements and were called segregating when the between-donor standard deviation exceeded 5%. To diagnose cytomegalovirus status from the catalog of TCR beta chain sequences, a statistical classification framework was built. V and J gene assignment, in a later analysis, came from comparing TCR nucleotide sequences with IMGT/GENE-DB human TR gene sequences. Using the TCRdist pipeline, a later analysis assigned CDR3 sequences along with most-parsimonious VDJ recombination scenarios. In a later analysis, every TCR beta chain was defined by the combination of its CDR3 amino acid sequence and its V-gene family, and reads without a unique V-gene family were dropped. In a later analysis, 550 to 650 highly shared, low-generation-probability nucleotide sequences were removed to address suspected cross-contamination and a sequencing artifact. In a later analysis, a clonal expansion index for each public chain was calculated from normalized within-repertoire ranks of inferred template counts. In a later analysis, generation probabilities were computed using a VDJ recombination model fitted to out-of-frame rearrangements, and the results were checked against IGoR. In a later analysis, hypergeometric tests were used to score TCR-TCR, TCR-HLA and TCR-CMV co-occurrence, with a repertoire-size bias correction applied to TCR pairs. To estimate false discovery rates, a later analysis permuted the HLA or CMV assignments 20 times. In a later analysis, co-occurring TCRs were grouped using DBSCAN, and TCRdist sequence similarity was added for clustering within HLA-allele-positive subsets. Repertoires with fewer than 30,000 or more than 120,000 public chains were left out of co-occurrence clustering, as were about 5 repertoires with anomalous nucleotide sharing. This immuneACCESS table, as held by TCRdb, lists in-frame sequences with V and J called but not all clones. Of the missing ones, under half trace to an unresolved V gene in checked studies; the others have no known cause. That table is the source of V, J and clone size, and D and trimming were worked out from the DNA. The table for this sample lists 160,000 or so clones; roughly four fifths of them were counted only once. The ten largest clones represent less than 15% of the sample.

CDR3 length: 15 amino acids, cysteine to phenylalanine. Just the 45-base CDR3 DNA is kept, in frame starting at base 1. CDR1 and CDR2, looked up from the germline V gene (reference sequence), are GTSNPN and SVGIG. Ends trimmed: V by 2 bases, J by 5 bases; bases unmatched to a gene: 7. In total, 630 or so healthy bone marrow donors made up the cohort. At the time of sampling, every cohort member was nominally healthy, though immune exposures that went unrecorded were likely present. The donor was CMV seronegative and belonged to the group of several hundred seronegative cohort members. Each donor provided a peripheral blood sample, and peripheral blood mononuclear cells were used for TCR beta sequencing. Genomic DNA was extracted from the blood cell samples with the Qiagen DNeasy Blood Extraction Kit.

The rearrangement combines TRBV30 with TRBJ2-3; 10 nucleotides in the junction match TRBD2. The specimen sequenced was PBMCs. This TCR was recovered from a woman aged 45-59 years in good health and CMV-seronegative. The CDR3 amino acid sequence is: CAWSPPSGSKDTQYF. At the DNA level, the sequence is TGTGCCTGGAGTCCCCCTAGCGGGAGTAAAGATACGCAGTATTTT.